This T cell receptor beta chain was obtained from a study of regulatory T cells in long-lasting Graves disease. This clonotype was detected ten times or more. Its antigen remains unidentified. As for time point: persistent/refractory GD, antithyroid drugs over 5 years with positive TRAb. Extracted RNA from PBMCs served as the source of the TCR library. American Thyroid Association guidelines were used to diagnose Graves' disease. Approximately 9.6-milliliter peripheral blood samples went into EDTA tubes. This CDR3 comprises 12 residues. The germline V gene encodes CDR1 SNHLY and CDR2 FYNNEI. V shed 6 bases and J 11 bases; nucleotides not matched to a gene: 5. Findings and caveats of the study: Persistent Graves' patients showed less TCR diversity than newly diagnosed patients showed. Those with persistent disease had in common more public clonotypes (approximately 2,500) than new patients (more than 900).

Construction of TCR beta libraries relied on iRepertoire HTBI primers and on Arm-PCR targeting CDR3 regions. TCRdb re-called the multiplex PCR reads with MiXCR, one entry per CDR3 protein. In the table there are about 460,000 distinct CDR3 sequences, about 20% of which are singletons. This sequence originates from a female donor with Graves disease. The chain employs TRBV2 and TRBJ1-5; TRBD1 aligns across 9 bases. This material consisted of peripheral blood mononuclear cells (PBMCs), taken when the disease was refractory, from a patient treated with antithyroid drugs. CDR3 DNA: TGTGCCAGCAGCGTTAGGACAGGGGCCCAGCATTTT. It encodes CASSVRTGAQHF.